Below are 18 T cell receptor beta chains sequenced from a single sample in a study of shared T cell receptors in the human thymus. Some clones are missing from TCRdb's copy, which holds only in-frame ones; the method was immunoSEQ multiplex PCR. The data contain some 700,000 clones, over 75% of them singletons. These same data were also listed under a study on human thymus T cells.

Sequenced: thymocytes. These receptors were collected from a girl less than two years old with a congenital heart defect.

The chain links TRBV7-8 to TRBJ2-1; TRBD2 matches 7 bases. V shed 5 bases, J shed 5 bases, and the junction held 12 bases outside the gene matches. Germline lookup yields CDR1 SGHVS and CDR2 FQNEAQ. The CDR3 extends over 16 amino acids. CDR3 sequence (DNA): TGTGCCAGCAGCGCCGTTGAAGCGGGGTCCCACAATGAGCAGTTCTTC. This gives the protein CASSAVEAGSHNEQFF.

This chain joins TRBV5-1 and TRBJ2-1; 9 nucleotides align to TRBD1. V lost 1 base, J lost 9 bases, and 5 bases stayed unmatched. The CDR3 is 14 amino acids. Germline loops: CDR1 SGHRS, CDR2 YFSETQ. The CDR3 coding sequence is TGCGCCAGCAGCTTGTATGGGACAGGGCTTGAGCAGTTCTTC. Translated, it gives CASSLYGTGLEQFF.

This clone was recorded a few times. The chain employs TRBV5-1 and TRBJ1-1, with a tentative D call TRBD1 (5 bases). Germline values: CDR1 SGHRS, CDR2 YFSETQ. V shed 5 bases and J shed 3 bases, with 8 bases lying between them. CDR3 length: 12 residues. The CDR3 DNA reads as TGCGCCAGCAGTAGGGGCGACACTGAAGCTTTCTTT. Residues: CASSRGDTEAFF.

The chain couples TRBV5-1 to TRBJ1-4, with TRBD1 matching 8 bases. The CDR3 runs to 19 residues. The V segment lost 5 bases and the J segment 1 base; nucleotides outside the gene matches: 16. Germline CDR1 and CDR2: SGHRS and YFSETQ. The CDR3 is CASSSQPLQGAITNEKLFF. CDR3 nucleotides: TGCGCCAGCAGTTCCCAGCCCCTTCAGGGGGCCATAACTAATGAAAAACTGTTTTTT. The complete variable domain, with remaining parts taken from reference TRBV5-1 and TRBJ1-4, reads KAGVTQTPRYLIKTRGQQVTLSCSPISGHRSVSWYQQTPGQGLQFLFEYFSETQRNKGNFPGRFSGRQFSNSRSEMNVSTLELGDSALYLCASSSQPLQGAITNEKLFFGSGTQLSVL.

The CDR3, as DNA: TGTGCCAGCAGTTTGTGGGCAACTACAGGGTCCAACACAGATACGCAGTATTTT. It yields the protein CASSLWATTGSNTDTQYF. The chain uses TRBV28 and TRBJ2-3; tentative D call: TRBD1 (6 bases). V was cut by 3 bases and J by 2 bases, with 21 bases left in between. Per the germline V gene, CDR1 is MDHEN and CDR2 is SYDVKM. The CDR3 length is 18 residues.

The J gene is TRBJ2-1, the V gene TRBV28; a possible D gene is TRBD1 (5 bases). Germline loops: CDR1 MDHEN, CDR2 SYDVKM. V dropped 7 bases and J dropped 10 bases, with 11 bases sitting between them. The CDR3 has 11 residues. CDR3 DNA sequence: TGTGCCAGCACTAGGGGTTGGGAGCAGTTCTTC. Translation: CASTRGWEQFF.

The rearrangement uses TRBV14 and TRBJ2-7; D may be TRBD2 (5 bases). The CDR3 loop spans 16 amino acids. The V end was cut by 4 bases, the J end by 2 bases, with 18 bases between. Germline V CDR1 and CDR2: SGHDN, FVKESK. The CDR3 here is CASSPLDRGIPYEQYF. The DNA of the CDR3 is TGTGCCAGCAGCCCACTCGATCGGGGTATCCCCTACGAGCAGTACTTC.

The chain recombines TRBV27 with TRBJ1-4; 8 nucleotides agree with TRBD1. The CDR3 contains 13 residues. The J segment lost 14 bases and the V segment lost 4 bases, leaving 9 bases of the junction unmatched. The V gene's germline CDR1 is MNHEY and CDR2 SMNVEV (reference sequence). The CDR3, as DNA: TGTGCCAGCAGTTCATCAGGGGGCCGCGGGCTGTTTTTT. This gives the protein CASSSSGGRGLFF.

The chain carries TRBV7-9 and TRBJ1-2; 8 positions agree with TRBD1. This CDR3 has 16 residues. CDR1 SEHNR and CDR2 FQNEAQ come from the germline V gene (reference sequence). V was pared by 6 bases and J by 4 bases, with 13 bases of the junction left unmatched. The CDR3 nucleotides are TGTGCCAGCAGATACCCCCAGGGGGCTGAACTCTATGGCTACACCTTC. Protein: CASRYPQGAELYGYTF.

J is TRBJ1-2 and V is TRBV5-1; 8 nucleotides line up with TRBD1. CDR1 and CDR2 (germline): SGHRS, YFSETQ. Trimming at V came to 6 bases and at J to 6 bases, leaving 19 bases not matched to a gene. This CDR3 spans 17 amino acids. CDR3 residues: CASILHSDREPPHGYTF. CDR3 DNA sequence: TGCGCCAGCATTCTCCATTCGGACAGGGAGCCTCCTCATGGCTACACCTTC. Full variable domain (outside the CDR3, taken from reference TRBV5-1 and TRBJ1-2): KAGVTQTPRYLIKTRGQQVTLSCSPISGHRSVSWYQQTPGQGLQFLFEYFSETQRNKGNFPGRFSGRQFSNSRSEMNVSTLELGDSALYLCASILHSDREPPHGYTFGSGTRLTVV.

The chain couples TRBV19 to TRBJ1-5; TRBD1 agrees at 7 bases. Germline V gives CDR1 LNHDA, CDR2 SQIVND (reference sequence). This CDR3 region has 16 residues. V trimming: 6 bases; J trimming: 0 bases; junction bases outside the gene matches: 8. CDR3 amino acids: CASSKTGQCSNQPQHF. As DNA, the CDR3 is TGTGCCAGTAGCAAGACGGGACAGTGTAGCAATCAGCCCCAGCATTTT. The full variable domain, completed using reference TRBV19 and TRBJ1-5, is DGGITQSPKYLFRKEGQNVTLSCEQNLNHDAMYWYRQDPGQGLRLIYYSQIVNDFQKGDIAEGYSVSREKKESFPLTVTSAQKNPTAFYLCASSKTGQCSNQPQHFGDGTRLSIL.

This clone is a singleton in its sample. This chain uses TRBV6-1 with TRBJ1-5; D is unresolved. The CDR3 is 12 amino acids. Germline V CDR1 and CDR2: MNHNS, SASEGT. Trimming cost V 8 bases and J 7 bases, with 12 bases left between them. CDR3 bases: TGTGCCAGCGGAGGAGTGGAACAGCCCCAGCATTTT. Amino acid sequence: CASGGVEQPQHF.

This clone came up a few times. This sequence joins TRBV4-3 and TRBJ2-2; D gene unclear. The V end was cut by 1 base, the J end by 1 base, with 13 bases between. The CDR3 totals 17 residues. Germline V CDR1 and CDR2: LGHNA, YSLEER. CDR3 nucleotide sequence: TGCGCCAGCAGCCAAGCGGTGAGGATTCGGAACACCGGGGAGCTGTTTTTT. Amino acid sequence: CASSQAVRIRNTGELFF.

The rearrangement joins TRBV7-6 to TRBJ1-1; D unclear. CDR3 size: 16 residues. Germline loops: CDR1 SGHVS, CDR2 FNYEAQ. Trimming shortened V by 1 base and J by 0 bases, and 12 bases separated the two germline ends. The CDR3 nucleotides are TGTGCCAGCAGCTTAGGGGCAGGTATTTTGAACACTGAAGCTTTCTTT. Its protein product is CASSLGAGILNTEAFF.

The CDR3 sequence: CASSPHERVVKANVLTF. CDR3 DNA: TGTGCCAGCAGCCCTCATGAGAGGGTCGTGAAGGCCAACGTCCTGACTTTC. J is TRBJ2-6 and V is TRBV5-6; perhaps TRBD2 as D (5 bases). Germline V lookup: CDR1 SGHDT, CDR2 YYEEEE. The V end was cut by 4 bases, the J end by 6 bases, with 20 bases between. This CDR3 spans 17 amino acids.

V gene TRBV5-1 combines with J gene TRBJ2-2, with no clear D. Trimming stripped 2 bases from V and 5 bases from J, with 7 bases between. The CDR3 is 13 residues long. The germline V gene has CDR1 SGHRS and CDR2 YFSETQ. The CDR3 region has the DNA TGCGCCAGCAGCTTCGGGTATACCGGGGAGCTGTTTTTT. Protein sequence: CASSFGYTGELFF.

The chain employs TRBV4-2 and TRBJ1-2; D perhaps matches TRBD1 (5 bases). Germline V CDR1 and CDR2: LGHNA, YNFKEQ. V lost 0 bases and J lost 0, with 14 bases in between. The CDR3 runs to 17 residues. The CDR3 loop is CASSQDRGGRPNYGYTF. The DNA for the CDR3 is TGTGCCAGCAGCCAAGATCGGGGGGGGAGGCCTAACTATGGCTACACCTTC.

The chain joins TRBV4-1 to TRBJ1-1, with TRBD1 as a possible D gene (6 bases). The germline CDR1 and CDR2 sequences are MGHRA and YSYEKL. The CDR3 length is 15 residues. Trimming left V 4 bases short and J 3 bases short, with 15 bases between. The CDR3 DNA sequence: TGCGCCAGCAGCCCTCTGGGGCACAGGGACACTGAAGCTTTCTTT. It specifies CASSPLGHRDTEAFF.